The table lists the clone carrying this T cell receptor (beta chain) with a count of one. This record belongs to a study of blood T cell repertoires in COVID-19. Study in general: The United States, Italy and Spain provided the acute and convalescent COVID-19 samples. Sample material is recorded as cDNA or gDNA derived from T cells, B-cell-depleted T cells, or PBMCs.

As originally analysed: Cell counts per sample came from amplifying reference gene primers. The method was immunoSEQ multiplex PCR; TCRdb's version includes in-frame clones alone and lacks a portion of them. D and trimming come from the DNA, and the V and J calls and clone size come from that table. The sample consists of about 290,000 clones, around 85% of them appearing once. Germline CDR1 and CDR2: SGHVS and FQNEAQ. The CDR3 sequence is 15 residues long. V shed 6 bases and J shed 3 bases, with 15 bases lying between them. The chain joins TRBV7-8 to TRBJ2-1; possibly TRBD2 for D (5 bases). This clonotype was sampled from a woman aged 50 to 65 with active or convalescent COVID-19. Sequences were obtained from peripheral blood. This chain's CDR3 is CASSSYDGDYNEQFF. CDR3 DNA: TGTGCCAGCAGTTCCTACGACGGGGACTACAATGAGCAGTTCTTC. The entire variable domain, with the rest obtained from reference TRBV7-8 and TRBJ2-1, is as follows: GAGVSQSPRYKVAKRGQDVALRCDPISGHVSLFWYQQALGQGPEFLTYFQNEAQLDKSGLPSDRFFAERPEGSVSTLKIQRTQQEDSAVYLCASSSYDGDYNEQFFGPGTRLTVL.